The sample holds a few counts of the clone carrying this T cell receptor (beta chain). The CDR3 has 14 residues. Germline V gene lookup returns CDR1 SGHTA and CDR2 FQGNSA. J was trimmed by 5 bases and V by 6 bases; bases with no gene match: 5. This sample is drawn from a study of identical twins. One entry per CDR3 protein, called by TCRdb with MiXCR from the 5' RACE reads. In the table there are 690,000 or so distinct CDR3 sequences, more than 6.5% of which are singletons. These data also featured in a second study, about yellow fever vaccine responses in identical twins.

The clonotype comes from a young woman in good health. Sample: PBMCs. The chain uses TRBV7-2 and TRBJ2-2; the match to TRBD1 covers 8 bases. CDR3 amino acids: CASRLTGETGELFF. For the CDR3, the DNA is TGTGCCAGCAGACTGACAGGGGAGACCGGGGAGCTGTTTTTT.